The 8 T cell receptor beta chains presented below share a single source sample, sequenced in a study of response to subunit inactivated influenza vaccine. TCRdb analysed the RT-PCR reads with MiXCR anew, one entry per CDR3 protein. The sample shows about 800,000 distinct CDR3 sequences, around 20% of them seen only once. The specimen was PBMCs from blood, collected 5 days after vaccination. The receptors originated from a man aged 50 to 59 who received an inactivated influenza vaccine.

CDR3 loop: CASSLRGGRVYNEQFF. The CDR3 DNA reads TGTGCCAGCAGCTTAAGAGGCGGGAGGGTTTACAATGAGCAGTTCTTC. J is TRBJ2-1 and V is TRBV7-3, with 9 positions matching TRBD2. The CDR3 sequence is 16 residues long. In germline, CDR1 is SGHTA, CDR2 FQGTGA. The ends lost 1 base at V and 4 bases at J; junction bases unmatched: 5. Together with reference TRBV7-3 and TRBJ2-1, the CDR3 gives the full variable domain: GAGVSQTPSNKVTEKGKYVELRCDPISGHTALYWYRQSLGQGPEFLIYFQGTGAADDSGLPNDRFFAVRPEGSVSTLKIQRTERGDSAVYLCASSLRGGRVYNEQFFGPGTRLTVL.

The CDR3 DNA follows: TGCAGCGTTGACTATCGAGAGACCCAGTACTTC. It specifies CSVDYRETQYF. This chain links TRBV29-1 with TRBJ2-5; no clear D gene. Trimming left V 3 bases short and J 4 bases short, with 6 bases between. CDR1 SQVTM and CDR2 ANQGSEA come from the germline V gene. This CDR3 region has 11 residues.

This clonotype was observed at least ten times. The chain couples TRBV29-1 to TRBJ2-7; tentative D call: TRBD2 (7 bases). This CDR3 has 12 residues. V shed 6 bases and J shed 4 bases, with 13 bases lying between them. The germline V gene has CDR1 SQVTM and CDR2 ANQGSEA. As DNA, the CDR3 is TGCAGCGTAAAGGGGGGGACTTACGAGCAGTACTTC. Protein: CSVKGGTYEQYF.

There are a few counts of this clonotype. V gene TRBV2 combines with J gene TRBJ2-7; no clear D gene. The CDR3 totals 15 residues. The germline V gene encodes CDR1 SNHLY and CDR2 FYNNEI. V lost 6 bases to trimming and J lost 4 bases, with 19 bases between them. The CDR3 coding sequence is TGTGCCAGCAGGCCTGAGGTTGACCGCAGGTACGAGCAGTACTTC. Amino acids: CASRPEVDRRYEQYF. The whole variable domain, remainder taken from reference TRBV2 and TRBJ2-7, is EPEVTQTPSHQVTQMGQEVILRCVPISNHLYFYWYRQILGQKVEFLVSFYNNEISEKSEIFDDQFSVERPDGSNFTLKIRSTKLEDSAMYFCASRPEVDRRYEQYFGPGTRLTVT.

V usage is TRBV28 and J usage is TRBJ2-3; 8 bases are a match to TRBD2. There are 20 residues in the CDR3. The V and J ends lost 5 bases and 10 bases, in that order; junction bases with no gene match: 29. Germline assignment: CDR1 MDHEN and CDR2 SYDVKM. The CDR3 region has the DNA TGTGCCAGCAGTCTACTGCTCGTTCGGAGTAACGGGGGGGACCATTGGGCGCAGTATTTT. Amino acid sequence: CASSLLLVRSNGGDHWAQYF.

The chain couples TRBV5-1 to TRBJ2-7, with D maybe TRBD2 (6 bases). The CDR3 contains 15 residues. Germline V gene sequence: CDR1 SGHRS, CDR2 YFSETQ. Trimming pared 2 bases from V and 1 base from J, leaving 13 bases between. The CDR3, as DNA: TGCGCCAGCAGCTTTTTAAGCCGGGAGTCCTACGAGCAGTACTTC. Its translation is CASSFLSRESYEQYF.

The chain combines TRBV5-6 with TRBJ2-3; D is undetermined. The germline gives CDR1 SGHDT, CDR2 YYEEEE. The CDR3 has 15 residues. The V end was cut by 0 bases, the J end by 2 bases, with 10 bases between. The CDR3 DNA is TGTGCCAGCAGCTTGGGGGGAATTATCACAGATACGCAGTATTTT. Translated: CASSLGGIITDTQYF.

This clonotype turned up a few times. The rearrangement uses TRBV4-1 and TRBJ1-4, with D unresolved. Germline CDR1 and CDR2: MGHRA and YSYEKL. The length of the CDR3 is 14 residues. Deletions cut 1 base from V and 8 bases from J, with 11 bases between. The CDR3, as DNA: TGCGCCAGCAGCCAAGTTGTAGCAACGGAAAAACTGTTTTTT. Translated: CASSQVVATEKLFF.